These 9 T cell receptor beta chains were all obtained from the same sample, sequenced in a study of beta chain features in type 1 diabetes. Expressed TCRB transcripts were sequenced, since all the RNA that had been isolated was reverse transcribed. Produced via immunoSEQ multiplex PCR; TCRdb's table is partial and in-frame only. The sample contains fewer than 550,000 clones, approximately 10% of which appear only once. Sequenced sample: naive CD4+ T cells from blood. These receptors were taken from a woman between 18 and 29 years old in good health.

This chain links TRBV7-2 with TRBJ1-3, with D perhaps matching TRBD1 (5 bases). V was pared by 5 bases and J by 0 bases, with 8 bases between. The CDR3 covers 14 residues. Germline CDR1 and CDR2: SGHTA and FQGNSA. In DNA, the CDR3 is TGTGCCAGCAGCACACAGGTCTCTGGAAACACCATATATTTT. This encodes CASSTQVSGNTIYF.

In its sample, this clone was seen a few times. The rearrangement links TRBV2 to TRBJ1-1; TRBD1 matches at 7 bases. The CDR3 extends over 13 amino acids. V dropped 10 bases and J dropped 1; count of bases not matched to a gene: 6. Germline CDR1 is SNHLY and CDR2 is FYNNEI. The CDR3 reads CATRRDRNTEAFF. For the CDR3, the DNA is TGTGCCACCCGAAGGGACAGGAACACTGAAGCTTTCTTT.

The V call is TRBV7-2, the J call TRBJ2-7, with TRBD2 as a possible D gene (5 bases). Germline CDR1 reads SGHTA; CDR2 reads FQGNSA. The V end was cut by 2 bases, the J end by 2 bases, with 13 bases between. The CDR3 has 15 residues. CDR3 residues: CASSLMAEVPYEQYF. CDR3 DNA sequence: TGTGCCAGCAGCTTAATGGCGGAGGTCCCCTACGAGCAGTACTTC.

J is TRBJ1-2 and V is TRBV2, with 9 bases matching TRBD1. This CDR3 has 13 amino acids. Germline lookup yields CDR1 SNHLY and CDR2 FYNNEI. The ends lost 9 bases at V and 4 bases at J; junction bases unmatched: 6. CDR3 nucleotide sequence: TGTGCCAGTCGGGGACAGGGCGGCTATGGCTACACCTTC. The encoded protein is CASRGQGGYGYTF. Together with reference TRBV2 and TRBJ1-2, the CDR3 gives the full variable domain: EPEVTQTPSHQVTQMGQEVILRCVPISNHLYFYWYRQILGQKVEFLVSFYNNEISEKSEIFDDQFSVERPDGSNFTLKIRSTKLEDSAMYFCASRGQGGYGYTFGSGTRLTVV.

The table lists this clone with many counts. The rearrangement joins TRBV14 to TRBJ2-5; no firm D call. The V gene lost 2 bases and the J gene lost 4 bases, with 11 bases spanning the gap. The CDR3 spans 14 residues. Germline lookup yields CDR1 SGHDN and CDR2 FVKESK. In nucleotides, the CDR3 is TGTGCCAGCAGCCAACGCAGCGTAATAGAGACCCAGTACTTC. Its protein is CASSQRSVIETQYF.

To note about this clone: Other DNA sequences in the same sample also yield this CDR3. The CDR3 is CASSFSNQPQHF. The CDR3 nucleotides are TGTGCCAGCAGCTTTAGCAATCAGCCCCAGCATTTT. This chain uses TRBV7-2 with TRBJ1-5; D is unresolved. Germline V gene data show CDR1 as SGHTA and CDR2 as FQGNSA. This CDR3 is built from 12 residues. V lost 3 bases, J lost 0 bases, and 0 bases lay in between.

In its sample, this clone was seen a few times. This chain links TRBV4-1 with TRBJ2-5; TRBD1 matches 8 bases. V lost 3 bases to trimming and J lost 7 bases; unmatched junction nucleotides: 7. CDR3 length equals 14 residues. Per germline, CDR1 MGHRA and CDR2 YSYEKL. The DNA of the CDR3 is TGCGCCAGCAGCCACCCAGGGGGCCTGGGGACCCAGTACTTC. Its translation: CASSHPGGLGTQYF.

The V call is TRBV27, the J call TRBJ2-7; the D gene is possibly TRBD1 (7 bases). CDR3 length: 13 residues. Germline V gene lookup returns CDR1 MNHEY and CDR2 SMNVEV (reference sequence). Deletions cut 5 bases from V and 7 bases from J, with 15 bases between. In nucleotides, the CDR3 is TGTGCCAGCAGTCTCAGGGGGGCGTGGGAGCAGTACTTC. It translates to CASSLRGAWEQYF.

Only a few counts were recorded for this clone. V gene TRBV7-3 combines with J gene TRBJ2-5; possible D gene TRBD2, 5 bases. V lost 5 bases and J 2 bases, leaving 12 bases between the germline ends. Germline loops: CDR1 SGHTA, CDR2 FQGTGA. The CDR3 spans 14 residues. CDR3 region: CASSQAGRQETQYF. The CDR3 DNA follows: TGTGCCAGCAGCCAGGCGGGCAGGCAAGAGACCCAGTACTTC.